This T cell receptor (beta chain) emerged from a study of graft-versus-host responses after intestinal transplantation. The data were produced by immunoSEQ multiplex PCR, yet TCRdb's version contains in-frame clones alone and is incomplete. This sample has roughly 97,000 clones, with roughly nine tenths found just once. Regarding this clone: What it binds is not known.

CDR1 and CDR2 from the germline V gene are SGHAT and FQDESV (reference sequence). V dropped 3 bases and J dropped 1 base, with 7 bases sitting between them. The length of the CDR3 is 14 residues. The chain is built from TRBV11-1 and TRBJ2-1, with D perhaps matching TRBD1 (6 bases). The sequences come from unstimulated CD4+ T cells sorted from spleen or lymph node cells, collected before intestinal transplant. The sequence was collected from a human donor who received an intestinal transplant. The CDR3 is CASSLQGSYNEQFF. The CDR3 DNA is TGTGCCAGCAGCTTGCAGGGGTCCTACAATGAGCAGTTCTTC.